This T cell receptor (beta chain) came from a study of T cells in women clearing cervical HPV infection. Concerning this clone itself: From the germline J gene comes the end of the CDR3, since the read stops 3 residues before it.

The protocol was immunoSEQ multiplex PCR, while the TCRdb copy is restricted to in-frame clones and leaves out a portion. The repertoire shows 30,000 to 35,000 clones; the top ten hold more than 7%. Germline assignment: CDR1 LNHDA and CDR2 SQIVND (reference sequence). The CDR3 is 14 amino acids. V was shortened by 3 bases and J by 5 bases, with 13 bases between the two germline ends. The TCR comes from a woman aged 18 to 75 with a cervical HPV16 infection that either progressed to CIN3+ or cleared (not recorded which). The V gene is TRBV19, the J gene TRBJ1-1; weak D call: TRBD1 (5 bases). Sequenced sample: blood buffy coat. The sequenced CDR3 bases are TGTGCCAGTAGTATGGGGGGGACGAAGACTGAA. It translates to CASSMGGTKTE. The full CDR3 reads CASSMGGTKTEAFF.